The clone carrying this T cell receptor (beta chain) was observed a handful of times. Antigen: not known. Every subset had its genomic DNA shared out evenly among several immunoSEQ plates. The data were produced by immunoSEQ multiplex PCR, yet TCRdb's version contains in-frame clones alone and is incomplete. The data hold fewer than 800,000 clones, with about 91% observed a single time. The data derive from a study of shared clonotypes between healthy human individuals. The V gene's germline CDR1 is KGHSH and CDR2 LQKENI. Unmatched junction bases numbered 2, after V lost 3 bases and J lost 5 bases. This CDR3 region has 14 residues. Notes on the study in general: The generation probabilities recorded for non-shared clonotypes fell below those of clonotypes shared by all four donors. It was expected that sequencing depth would affect clonotype sharing among donors.

As defined, naive CD8 cells were CD45RO-negative and positively selected for CCR7, with terminally differentiated effector memory CD45RA+ cells excluded. Adults of Caucasian background living in Nashville, Tennessee made up all donors. This clonotype was sampled from a man younger than 45 in good health. The V call is TRBV18, the J call TRBJ2-5; 11 bases are shared with TRBD1. The material sequenced was naive CD8+ T cells sorted from blood. The CDR3 coding sequence is TGTGCCAGCTCACCGGACAGGGGGCGGGAGACCCAGTACTTC. It translates to CASSPDRGRETQYF.